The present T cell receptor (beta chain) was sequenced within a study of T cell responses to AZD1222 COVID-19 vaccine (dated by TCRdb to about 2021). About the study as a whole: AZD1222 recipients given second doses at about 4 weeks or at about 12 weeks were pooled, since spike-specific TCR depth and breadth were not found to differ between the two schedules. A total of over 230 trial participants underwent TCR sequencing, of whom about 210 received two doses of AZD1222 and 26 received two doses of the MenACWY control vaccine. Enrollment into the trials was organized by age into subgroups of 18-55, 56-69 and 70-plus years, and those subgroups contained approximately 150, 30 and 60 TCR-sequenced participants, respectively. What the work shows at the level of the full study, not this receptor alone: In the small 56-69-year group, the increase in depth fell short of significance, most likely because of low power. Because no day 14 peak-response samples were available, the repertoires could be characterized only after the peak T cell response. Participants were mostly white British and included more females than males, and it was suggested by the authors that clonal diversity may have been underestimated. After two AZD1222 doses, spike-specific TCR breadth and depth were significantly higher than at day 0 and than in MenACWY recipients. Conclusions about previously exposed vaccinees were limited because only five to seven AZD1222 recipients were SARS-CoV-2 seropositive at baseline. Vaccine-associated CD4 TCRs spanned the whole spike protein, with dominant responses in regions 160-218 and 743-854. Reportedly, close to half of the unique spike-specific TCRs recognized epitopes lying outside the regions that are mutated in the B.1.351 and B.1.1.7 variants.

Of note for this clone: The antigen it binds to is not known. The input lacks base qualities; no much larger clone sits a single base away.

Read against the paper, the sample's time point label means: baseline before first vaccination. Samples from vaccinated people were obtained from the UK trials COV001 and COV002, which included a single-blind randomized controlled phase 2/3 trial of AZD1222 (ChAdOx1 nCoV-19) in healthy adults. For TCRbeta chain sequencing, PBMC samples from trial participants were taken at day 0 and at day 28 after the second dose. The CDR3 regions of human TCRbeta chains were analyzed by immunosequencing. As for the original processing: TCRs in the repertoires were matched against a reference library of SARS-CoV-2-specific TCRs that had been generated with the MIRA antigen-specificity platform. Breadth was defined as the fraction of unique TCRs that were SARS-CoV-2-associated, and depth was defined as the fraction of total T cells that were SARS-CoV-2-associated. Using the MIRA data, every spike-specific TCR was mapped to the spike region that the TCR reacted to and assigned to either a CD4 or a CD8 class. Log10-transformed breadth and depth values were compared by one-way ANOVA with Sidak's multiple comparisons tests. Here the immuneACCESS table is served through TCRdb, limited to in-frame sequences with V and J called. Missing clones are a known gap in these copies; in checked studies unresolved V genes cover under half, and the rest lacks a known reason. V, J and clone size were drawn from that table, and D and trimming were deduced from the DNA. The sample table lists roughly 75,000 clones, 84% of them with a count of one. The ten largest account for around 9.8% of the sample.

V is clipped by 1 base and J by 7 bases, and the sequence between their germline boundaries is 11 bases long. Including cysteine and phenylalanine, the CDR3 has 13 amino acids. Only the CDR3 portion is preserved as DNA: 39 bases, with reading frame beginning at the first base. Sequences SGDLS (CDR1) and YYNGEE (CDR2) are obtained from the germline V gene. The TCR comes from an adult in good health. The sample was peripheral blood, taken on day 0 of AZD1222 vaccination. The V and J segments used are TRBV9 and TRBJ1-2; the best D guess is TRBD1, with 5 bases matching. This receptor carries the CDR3 CASSVQGTGGYTF. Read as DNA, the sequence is TGTGCCAGCAGCGTACAGGGTACGGGTGGCTACACCTTC.